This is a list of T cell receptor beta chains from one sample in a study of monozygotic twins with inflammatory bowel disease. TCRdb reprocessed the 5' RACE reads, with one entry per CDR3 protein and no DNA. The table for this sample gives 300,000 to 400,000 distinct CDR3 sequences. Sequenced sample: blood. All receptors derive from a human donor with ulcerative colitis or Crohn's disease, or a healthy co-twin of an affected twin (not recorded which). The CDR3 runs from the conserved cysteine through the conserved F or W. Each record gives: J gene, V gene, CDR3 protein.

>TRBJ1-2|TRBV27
CASSFLAGASGYTF
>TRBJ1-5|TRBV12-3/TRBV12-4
CASSLTGLGNQPQHF
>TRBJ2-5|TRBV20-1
CSATGQVGRTQYF
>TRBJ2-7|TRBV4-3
CASSHERGSYEQYF
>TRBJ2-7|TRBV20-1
CSASPGTSGGAYEQYF
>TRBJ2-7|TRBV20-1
CSARTSGGSEQYF
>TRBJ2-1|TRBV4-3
CASSQAPAGDRGYNEQFF
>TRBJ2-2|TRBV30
CAWSDLDLGLFF
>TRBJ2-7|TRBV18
CASSPNRDPGGYEQYF
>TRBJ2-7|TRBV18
CASSSVVRDVEQYF
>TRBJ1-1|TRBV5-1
CASSLALEGMNTEAFF
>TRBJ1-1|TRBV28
CASSPRYRGDTEAFF
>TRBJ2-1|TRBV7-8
CASSLTTAYNEQFF
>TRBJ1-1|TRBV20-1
CSASRGYMVAEAFF
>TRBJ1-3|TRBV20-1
CSARDPDTGNTIYF
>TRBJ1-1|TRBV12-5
CASGLGQGGPTTEAFF
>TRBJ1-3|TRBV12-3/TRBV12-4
CASTPRGATIYF
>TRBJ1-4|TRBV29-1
CSVGDRAGEKLFF
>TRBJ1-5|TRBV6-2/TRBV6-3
CASSFFAEDQPQHF
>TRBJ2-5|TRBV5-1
CASSFRQIQETQYF
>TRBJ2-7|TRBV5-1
CASSWGDRAYEQYF
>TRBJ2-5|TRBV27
CASSFGQGRKETQYF
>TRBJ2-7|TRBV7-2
CASSLASGQGSYEQYF
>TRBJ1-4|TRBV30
CAWTARENGEKLFF
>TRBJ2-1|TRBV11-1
CASSLGLRTDLYNEQFF
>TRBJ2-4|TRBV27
CATKRIRQGAKNIQYF
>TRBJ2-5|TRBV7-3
CASSLLYMETQYF
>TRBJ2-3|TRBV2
CARAGSTDTQYF
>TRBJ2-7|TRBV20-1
CSARNTLADILYEQYF
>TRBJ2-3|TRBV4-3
CASSQTAQRFADTQYF
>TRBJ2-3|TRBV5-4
CASSLGLAGDTQYF
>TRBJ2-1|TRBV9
CASSVGASGGYNEQFF
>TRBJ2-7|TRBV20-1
CSARPTGMIYEQYF
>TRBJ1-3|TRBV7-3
CASSPTGAGNTIYF
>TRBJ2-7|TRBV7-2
CASSFLTGPYEQYF
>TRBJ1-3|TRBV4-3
CASSQAPGVGSGNTIYF